The 12 T cell receptor beta chains below come from one sample, sequenced in a study of human T cells and chemical hapten exposure. Time point described: patch test 2, 6 weeks after DPC sensitization. Treatment indicated: therapeutic diphenylcyclopropenone sensitization with weekly scalp DPC. From the RACE reads, TCRdb called clonotypes with MiXCR, one entry per CDR3 protein. The sample has approximately 28,000 distinct CDR3 sequences, over 9% seen once. This specimen consisted of whole blood, obtained in connection with sensitization to the hapten diphenylcyclopropenone (DPC). Every receptor here comes from a man younger than 40 with alopecia areata. Some clones in this sample may be carry-over from other donors' samples.

The table lists this clonotype with many counts. The chain is built from TRBV2 and TRBJ1-5, with 12 bases that match TRBD1. The CDR3 runs to 15 residues. Per germline, CDR1 SNHLY and CDR2 FYNNEI. J gave up 6 bases and V 4 bases, and 4 bases lay outside the gene matches. In DNA, the CDR3 is TGTGCCAGCAGTGGGGACAGGGGGCGCAGTCAGCCCCAGCATTTT. Protein sequence: CASSGDRGRSQPQHF.

The sample holds a few counts of this clonotype. The chain is built from TRBV5-1 and TRBJ2-2; 9 bases line up with TRBD1. The CDR3 runs 15 residues. The germline gives CDR1 SGHRS, CDR2 YFSETQ. The trim removed 3 bases at V and 6 bases at J, leaving 6 bases unmatched. DNA of the CDR3: TGCGCCAGCAGCTCGAACAGGGGGCAGGCCGGGGAGCTGTTTTTT. As protein: CASSSNRGQAGELFF.

The chain uses TRBV5-1 and TRBJ2-2; D is unresolved. With 5 bases removed from V and 1 base from J, the gap between germline ends came to 9 bases. The CDR3 loop spans 14 amino acids. Germline V gene data show CDR1 as SGHRS and CDR2 as YFSETQ. The CDR3 reads CASRRQMNTGELFF. In DNA, the CDR3 is TGCGCCAGCAGGAGGCAGATGAACACCGGGGAGCTGTTTTTT.

This clonotype was counted ten times or more. The chain uses TRBV6-4 and TRBJ1-2; TRBD1 aligns across 9 bases. CDR1 is MRHNA and CDR2 is SNTAGT in the germline V gene. V was pared by 3 bases and J by 0 bases, with 2 bases of the junction left unmatched. CDR3 size: 15 residues. CDR3 loop: CASSEWTGANYGYTF. DNA of the CDR3: TGTGCCAGCAGTGAATGGACAGGGGCTAACTATGGCTACACCTTC.

The table lists this clonotype with a few counts. The chain links TRBV20-1 to TRBJ2-1, with 12 bases fitting TRBD2. V gave up 0 bases and J gave up 6 bases; unmatched junction bases: 6. This CDR3 has 16 amino acids. Germline CDR1 DFQATT, CDR2 SNEGSKA (reference sequence). This chain's CDR3 is CSARDPTSGGFNEQFF. DNA of the CDR3: TGCAGTGCTAGAGACCCGACTAGCGGGGGTTTCAATGAGCAGTTCTTC.

The sample holds many counts of this clonotype. CDR3 in amino acids: CASSQEGAGEWGTEAFF. The CDR3, as DNA: TGCGCCAGCAGCCAAGAGGGGGCAGGTGAGTGGGGTACTGAAGCTTTCTTT. The chain employs TRBV4-1 and TRBJ1-1; possibly TRBD1 for D (6 bases). Trimming took off 0 bases at V and 5 bases at J, with 19 bases between the two ends. Germline V lookup: CDR1 MGHRA, CDR2 YSYEKL. The CDR3 spans 17 residues.

The chain links TRBV5-1 to TRBJ1-2; D remains ambiguous. Germline lookup yields CDR1 SGHRS and CDR2 YFSETQ. The germline V and J ends were trimmed by 3 bases and 4 bases, with 10 bases remaining between them. The CDR3 has 13 amino acids. The CDR3 region has the DNA TGCGCCAGCAGCTCCCATGTGCGCTATGGCTACACCTTC. Translating gives CASSSHVRYGYTF.

In its sample, this clonotype was seen a few times. V gene TRBV27 combines with J gene TRBJ2-7; D perhaps matches TRBD2 (5 bases). CDR1 and CDR2 from the germline V gene are MNHEY and SMNVEV (reference sequence). The CDR3 is 12 residues long. The germline V and J ends were trimmed by 8 bases and 3 bases, with 11 bases remaining between them. Here the CDR3 reads CASGPRGYEQYF. Here the CDR3 DNA reads TGTGCCAGCGGACCCCGGGGCTACGAGCAGTACTTC.

J is TRBJ1-6 and V is TRBV28, with 7 bases fitting TRBD1. There are 13 residues in the CDR3. After removal of 9 bases from V and 5 bases from J, the junction contained 4 bases not matched to a gene. The germline gives CDR1 MDHEN, CDR2 SYDVKM. In DNA, the CDR3 is TGTGCCAGTCGACAGGGCAATAATTCACCCCTCCACTTT. Protein sequence: CASRQGNNSPLHF. Complete variable domain (other parts from reference TRBV28 and TRBJ1-6): DVKVTQSSRYLVKRTGEKVFLECVQDMDHENMFWYRQDPGLGLRLIYFSYDVKMKEKGDIPEGYSVSREKKERFSLILESASTNQTSMYLCASRQGNNSPLHFGNGTRLTVT.

This clonotype was found many times. This chain links TRBV6-5 with TRBJ2-1, with a weak D call TRBD1 (5 bases). The CDR3 contains 14 residues. Germline loops: CDR1 MNHEY, CDR2 SVGAGI. V was shortened by 5 bases and J by 8 bases, with 16 bases between the two germline ends. This CDR3 is CASSRLTEVDEQFF. DNA for the CDR3: TGTGCCAGCAGTAGATTGACAGAAGTGGATGAGCAGTTCTTC.

This clonotype was seen more than once but under ten times. V is TRBV19 and J is TRBJ2-1; D is perhaps TRBD1 (6 bases). V lost 4 bases, J lost 5 bases, and 15 bases lay in between. Germline V gene data show CDR1 as LNHDA and CDR2 as SQIVND (reference sequence). There are 15 residues in the CDR3. The CDR3: CASSRFTTGNNEQFF. CDR3 DNA: TGTGCCAGTAGTAGGTTCACCACAGGGAACAATGAGCAGTTCTTC.

At least ten counts were recorded for this clonotype. The rearrangement links TRBV7-9 to TRBJ2-3; TRBD1 agrees at 9 bases. Germline CDR1 reads SEHNR; CDR2 reads FQNEAQ (reference sequence). CDR3 length: 15 amino acids. V shed 5 bases and J 4 bases; nucleotides not matched to a gene: 7. The CDR3 nucleotides are TGTGCCAGCAGCCGGGACAGGGTTGGGGCAGATACGCAGTATTTT. Translation gives CASSRDRVGADTQYF.